The 11 T cell receptor beta chains in this list originate from one sample, sequenced in a study of shared clonotypes between healthy human individuals. Method: immunoSEQ multiplex PCR; TCRdb's copy keeps in-frame clones and lacks some. This sample has around 1.9 million clones, with about 93% found just once. CD45RO-negative cells were positively selected for CCR7, leaving out terminally differentiated effector memory CD45RA+ cells. Material for sequencing was naive CD8+ T cells from PBMCs. These receptors all stem from a man younger than 35 in good health. Some clones in this sample may be carry-over from other donors' samples.

This clone appeared a few times. This CDR3 is also generated by other DNA sequences in the sample. The chain uses TRBV6-6 and TRBJ2-1; D is ambiguous. V was clipped by 3 bases and J by 6 bases, with 3 bases between them. The CDR3 runs 11 residues. Germline V CDR1 and CDR2: MNHNY, SVGAGI (reference sequence). DNA for the CDR3: TGTGCCAGCAGTTATGGCAATGAGCAGTTCTTC. Protein sequence: CASSYGNEQFF.

This clone appeared a single time. This sequence joins TRBV11-3 and TRBJ2-1, with 16 bases that match TRBD2. This CDR3 has 20 amino acids. Unmatched junction bases numbered 17, after V lost 5 bases and J lost 7 bases. Germline V CDR1 and CDR2: SGHNT, YENEEA. CDR3 nucleotide sequence: TGTGCCAGCAGCGTCCCCGGGACTAGCGGGAGGGGAATGACAGGGAATGAGCAGTTCTTC. Translating it yields CASSVPGTSGRGMTGNEQFF.

This clone was found once. The J gene is TRBJ2-1, the V gene TRBV14; perhaps TRBD1 as D (5 bases). This CDR3 is 13 amino acids long. Germline CDR1 is SGHDN and CDR2 is FVKESK. Trimming cost V 2 bases and J 8 bases, with 10 bases left between them. DNA of the CDR3: TGTGCCAGCAGCCAACTCGTAGGGGATGAGCAGTTCTTC. Amino acids: CASSQLVGDEQFF.

The rearrangement links TRBV14 to TRBJ2-7; D is ambiguous. Germline loops: CDR1 SGHDN, CDR2 FVKESK. The CDR3 extends over 13 amino acids. V lost 6 bases to trimming and J lost 1 base, with 10 bases between them. CDR3 loop: CASREGGSYEQYF. CDR3 nucleotide sequence: TGTGCCAGCAGAGAAGGCGGATCCTACGAGCAGTACTTC. The full variable domain, rest sourced from reference TRBV14 and TRBJ2-7, is EAGVTQFPSHSVIEKGQTVTLRCDPISGHDNLYWYRRVMGKEIKFLLHFVKESKQDESGMPNNRFLAERTGGTYSTLKVQPAELEDSGVYFCASREGGSYEQYFGPGTRLTVT.

The chain carries TRBV27 and TRBJ2-7; no firm D call. CDR3 length: 16 amino acids. Trimming shortened V by 2 bases and J by 0 bases, and 14 bases separated the two germline ends. Germline CDR1 is MNHEY and CDR2 is SMNVEV (reference sequence). CDR3 amino acids: CASSLGPNLISYEQYF. For the CDR3, the DNA is TGTGCCAGCAGTTTAGGGCCGAACCTTATCTCCTACGAGCAGTACTTC.

The chain links TRBV9 to TRBJ2-3; 7 bases align to TRBD2. V was pared by 3 bases and J by 0 bases, with 4 bases of the junction left unmatched. Germline loops: CDR1 SGDLS, CDR2 YYNGEE. CDR3 size: 15 residues. CDR3 DNA: TGTGCCAGCAGCGGTAGCGGGCTGAGCACAGATACGCAGTATTTT. Translated, it gives CASSGSGLSTDTQYF.

The CDR3 region has the DNA TGTGCCAGCAGCTTGGGTGGACAGGGTTACTATGGCTACACCTTC. Protein sequence: CASSLGGQGYYGYTF. This chain uses TRBV5-5 with TRBJ1-2; 8 bases agree with TRBD1. The CDR3 covers 15 residues. CDR1 is SGHKS and CDR2 is YYEKEE in the germline V gene (reference sequence). The junction had 4 bases not matched to a gene; V was cut back by 0 bases and J by 3 bases.

V usage is TRBV5-6 and J usage is TRBJ1-4, with D possibly being TRBD1 (6 bases). CDR1 and CDR2 (germline): SGHDT, YYEEEE. This CDR3 spans 16 amino acids. The V end was cut by 2 bases, the J end by 7 bases, with 18 bases between. As DNA, the CDR3 is TGTGCCAGCAGCTTTAGGGTTTCGGGGGCGAGTGAAAAACTGTTTTTT. It specifies CASSFRVSGASEKLFF.

This chain uses TRBV9 with TRBJ2-1; D perhaps matches TRBD2 (6 bases). Trimming shortened V by 4 bases and J by 2 bases, and 19 bases separated the two germline ends. The CDR3 extends over 17 amino acids. Germline V CDR1 and CDR2: SGDLS, YYNGEE. For the CDR3, the DNA is TGTGCCAGCAGCACTCCCCGACTAGTTGGGGCCTACAATGAGCAGTTCTTC. It translates to CASSTPRLVGAYNEQFF.

This chain links TRBV5-4 with TRBJ2-1, with 7 bases matching TRBD2. Germline V gene lookup returns CDR1 SGHNT and CDR2 YYREEE (reference sequence). Germline trimming cut 0 bases from V and 3 bases from J; bases unmatched to any gene: 3. The CDR3 loop spans 15 amino acids. The CDR3 loop is CASSLGGGVYNEQFF. The CDR3 nucleotides read TGTGCCAGCAGCTTGGGCGGGGGAGTCTACAATGAGCAGTTCTTC. The whole variable domain, filled in from reference TRBV5-4 and TRBJ2-1, reads ETGVTQSPTHLIKTRGQQVTLRCSSQSGHNTVSWYQQALGQGPQFIFQYYREEENGRGNFPPRFSGLQFPNYSSELNVNALELDDSALYLCASSLGGGVYNEQFFGPGTRLTVL.

The rearrangement uses TRBV27 and TRBJ2-7; 12 bases are shared with TRBD1. CDR3 length: 15 amino acids. The ends lost 3 bases at V and 3 bases at J; junction bases unmatched: 3. Looked up from germline, CDR1 is MNHEY and CDR2 is SMNVEV (reference sequence). The CDR3 DNA sequence: TGTGCCAGCAGTTTCGGGACAGGGGGCTACTACGAGCAGTACTTC. Its protein product is CASSFGTGGYYEQYF.